The clone carrying this TCR beta chain was counted at least ten times. The sample comes from a study of regulatory T cells in long-lasting Graves disease. Study-level background: Antithyroid drug use was under 3 months in newly diagnosed Graves' patients.

Sequencing libraries for TCR beta were prepared with iRepertoire HTBI primers and Arm-PCR of CDR3 regions. One entry per CDR3 protein results from TCRdb running MiXCR on the multiplex PCR reads. In the table there are over 300,000 distinct CDR3 sequences, 15% of which are singletons. Noted time point: newly diagnosed GD, antithyroid drugs for less than 3 months. From RNA extracted from PBMCs, the TCR library was made. The sequencing used peripheral blood mononuclear cells (PBMCs), collected at new diagnosis, from a patient treated with antithyroid drugs. This sequence originates from a female donor with Graves disease.

The CDR3 here is CSARATGVNYGYTF. DNA of the CDR3: TGCAGTGCTAGAGCGACAGGGGTGAACTATGGCTACACCTTC. The rearrangement links TRBV20-1 to TRBJ1-2; 8 bases agree with TRBD1. J gave up 2 bases and V 1 base, and 3 bases lay outside the gene matches. The CDR3 length is 14 residues. Germline V gene sequence: CDR1 DFQATT, CDR2 SNEGSKA (reference sequence).